The 28 T cell receptor beta chains presented below share a single source sample, sequenced in a study of shared clonotypes between healthy human individuals. Naive-designated CD8 cells lacked CD45RO, were positively enriched for CCR7, and omitted terminally differentiated effector memory CD45RA+ cells. Here immunoSEQ multiplex PCR was the method, and the copy in TCRdb shows in-frame clones only, minus some. In the table there are hundreds of thousands of clones, 96% of which are singletons. Sequenced input: naive CD8+ T cells sorted from blood. The receptors here all came from a man in his thirties or forties in good health.

The chain joins TRBV5-6 to TRBJ1-5; 9 nucleotides agree with TRBD1. The CDR3 sequence is 17 residues long. Germline trimming cut 5 bases from V and 0 bases from J; bases unmatched to any gene: 9. The germline V gene encodes CDR1 SGHDT and CDR2 YYEEEE. CDR3 in amino acids: CASRYTGGSDSNQPQHF. CDR3 nucleotides: TGTGCCAGCAGGTACACAGGGGGCTCGGATAGCAATCAGCCCCAGCATTTT.

The rearrangement joins TRBV7-3 to TRBJ1-4; D gene ambiguous. The germline gives CDR1 SGHTA, CDR2 FQGTGA. V gave up 2 bases and J gave up 0 bases, with 13 bases separating them. This CDR3 contains 17 residues. CDR3 nucleotide sequence: TGTGCCAGCAGCTTATGTCTGGGCGCCCCAACTAATGAAAAACTGTTTTTT. This translates into CASSLCLGAPTNEKLFF.

The chain joins TRBV5-5 to TRBJ1-2, with 10 bases identical to TRBD1. The CDR3 runs to 16 residues. Trimming at V came to 7 bases and at J to 2 bases, leaving 11 bases not matched to a gene. From germline, CDR1 is SGHKS and CDR2 YYEKEE (reference sequence). This CDR3 is CASERDRGYGNYGYTF. CDR3 bases: TGTGCCAGCGAGCGGGACAGGGGATACGGGAACTATGGCTACACCTTC.

The chain joins TRBV27 to TRBJ2-7, with 8 bases fitting TRBD1. Germline trimming cut 2 bases from V and 6 bases from J; bases unmatched to any gene: 9. The CDR3 runs to 15 residues. Germline CDR1 and CDR2: MNHEY and SMNVEV (reference sequence). CDR3 residues: CASSLSVQGASEQYF. CDR3 nucleotide sequence: TGTGCCAGCAGTTTAAGCGTGCAGGGGGCGAGCGAGCAGTACTTC.

The rearrangement uses TRBV7-2 and TRBJ2-2; tentative D call: TRBD2 (5 bases). This CDR3 has 14 residues. Germline assignment: CDR1 SGHTA and CDR2 FQGNSA. The V gene lost 6 bases and the J gene lost 5 bases, with 13 bases spanning the gap. CDR3 nucleotide sequence: TGTGCCAGCAGTCCGGACTTTTCGACCGGGGAGCTGTTTTTT. It translates to CASSPDFSTGELFF.

CDR3 region: CASSLGQGNGYTF. Here the CDR3 DNA reads TGTGCCAGCAGCTTGGGACAGGGGAACGGCTACACCTTC. The chain links TRBV7-9 to TRBJ1-2, with TRBD1 identical over 10 bases. Trimming at V came to 3 bases and at J to 8 bases, leaving 3 bases not matched to a gene. There are 13 residues in the CDR3. Germline CDR1 reads SEHNR; CDR2 reads FQNEAQ (reference sequence). Using reference TRBV7-9 and TRBJ1-2 for the parts outside the CDR3, the full variable domain is DTGVSQNPRHKITKRGQNVTFRCDPISEHNRLYWYRQTLGQGPEFLTYFQNEAQLEKSRLLSDRFSAERPKGSFSTLEIQRTEQGDSAMYLCASSLGQGNGYTFGSGTRLTVV.

The chain employs TRBV9 and TRBJ2-1; D is undetermined. V was pared by 0 bases and J by 11 bases, with 6 bases between. CDR1 and CDR2 (germline): SGDLS, YYNGEE. The CDR3 spans 11 residues. CDR3 region: CASSVGGKQFF. The DNA of the CDR3 is TGTGCCAGCAGCGTAGGGGGTAAGCAGTTCTTC. The variable domain in full, with the rest retrieved from reference TRBV9 and TRBJ2-1, is DSGVTQTPKHLITATGQRVTLRCSPRSGDLSVYWYQQSLDQGLQFLIQYYNGEERAKGNILERFSAQQFPDLHSELNLSSLELGDSALYFCASSVGGKQFFGPGTRLTVL.

V gene TRBV27 combines with J gene TRBJ2-7; 7 bases map to TRBD2. CDR3 length equals 13 residues. Looked up from germline, CDR1 is MNHEY and CDR2 is SMNVEV (reference sequence). J was trimmed by 6 bases and V by 5 bases; bases with no gene match: 7. The CDR3 DNA reads as TGTGCCAGCAGTCGTGCGGGAGCTGGCGAGCAGTACTTC. As protein: CASSRAGAGEQYF.

V and J are TRBV11-2 and TRBJ2-4; D might be TRBD1 or TRBD2, each matching 5 bases. Trimming stripped 5 bases from V and 8 bases from J, with 22 bases between. The CDR3 covers 16 residues. Per germline, CDR1 SGHAT and CDR2 FQNNGV. CDR3 region: CASSRPLRDGLDIQYF. The CDR3 DNA reads TGTGCCAGCAGCCGCCCCCTCCGGGACGGGCTCGACATTCAGTACTTC. Full variable domain (remainder filled in from reference TRBV11-2 and TRBJ2-4): EAGVAQSPRYKIIEKRQSVAFWCNPISGHATLYWYQQILGQGPKLLIQFQNNGVVDDSQLPKDRFSAERLKGVDSTLKIQPAKLEDSAVYLCASSRPLRDGLDIQYFGAGTRLSVL.

The chain joins TRBV7-9 to TRBJ2-5, with 13 bases lining up with TRBD2. V lost 6 bases, J lost 4 bases, and 8 bases stayed unmatched. The CDR3 is 16 residues long. The germline gives CDR1 SEHNR, CDR2 FQNEAQ (reference sequence). CDR3 nucleotide sequence: TGTGCCAGCAGGGGTCCGGGACTAGCGGGATTAGAGACCCAGTACTTC. Protein: CASRGPGLAGLETQYF.

The chain combines TRBV5-1 with TRBJ2-1; the match to TRBD2 covers 11 bases. CDR1 SGHRS and CDR2 YFSETQ come from the germline V gene. The CDR3 consists of 17 residues. The V segment lost 0 bases and the J segment 8 bases; nucleotides outside the gene matches: 10. The DNA for the CDR3 is TGCGCCAGCAGCTTGGCCTTAGCGGGAGGGCCTTTGGATGAGCAGTTCTTC. This gives the protein CASSLALAGGPLDEQFF.

This clone was detected only once. This chain connects TRBV11-1 to TRBJ2-1, with D perhaps given as TRBD1 or TRBD2 (6 bases each). The CDR3 sequence is 16 residues long. Trimming shortened V by 5 bases and J by 2 bases, and 16 bases separated the two germline ends. Germline values: CDR1 SGHAT, CDR2 FQDESV (reference sequence). Here the CDR3 DNA reads TGTGCCAGCAGCGAGGGGGGTGTTGCCCCCTACAATGAGCAGTTCTTC. This gives the protein CASSEGGVAPYNEQFF.

The chain links TRBV5-1 to TRBJ2-7; D possibly corresponds to TRBD2 (5 bases). The CDR3 has 18 amino acids. Germline V gene lookup returns CDR1 SGHRS and CDR2 YFSETQ. The ends were cut back, 1 base at V and 3 bases at J, with 23 bases in the middle. The CDR3 DNA is TGCGCCAGCAGCTTGATGCCGTACGAAGACAAGGGAGTCTACGAGCAGTACTTC. This codes for CASSLMPYEDKGVYEQYF.

The chain links TRBV28 to TRBJ1-5; the D is unclear. The CDR3 is made up of 14 amino acids. Trimming cost V 3 bases and J 5 bases, with 11 bases left between them. The germline CDR1 and CDR2 sequences are MDHEN and SYDVKM. The CDR3 bases are TGTGCCAGCAGTTTTGGATTGGCAGATCAGCCCCAGCATTTT. Amino acid sequence: CASSFGLADQPQHF.

This chain connects TRBV27 to TRBJ2-7, with D tentatively TRBD1 or TRBD2 (6 bases each). CDR1 and CDR2 (germline): MNHEY, SMNVEV (reference sequence). The CDR3 covers 15 residues. Deletions cut 6 bases from V and 3 bases from J, with 18 bases between. CDR3 in DNA: TGTGCCAGCAGGCCAAGGGGGGTAGTCATCTACGAGCAGTACTTC. As protein: CASRPRGVVIYEQYF.

V usage is TRBV9 and J usage is TRBJ2-1; 8 bases align to TRBD2. Germline assignment: CDR1 SGDLS and CDR2 YYNGEE. The V gene end was trimmed by 1 base and the J gene end by 8 bases; junction bases not matched to a gene: 8. The CDR3 loop spans 15 amino acids. This chain's CDR3 is CASSVSGGRSYEQFF. The DNA of the CDR3 is TGTGCCAGCAGCGTAAGTGGCGGGAGGAGCTATGAGCAGTTCTTC.

CDR3 protein: CASSLTASGSSTDTQYF. DNA for the CDR3: TGTGCCAGCAGCTTAACGGCTAGCGGGAGTAGCACAGATACGCAGTATTTT. V gene TRBV7-2 combines with J gene TRBJ2-3, with 10 bases identical to TRBD2. Per the germline V gene, CDR1 is SGHTA and CDR2 is FQGNSA. V lost 2 bases to trimming and J lost 0 bases; unmatched junction nucleotides: 5. The CDR3 consists of 17 residues.

The J gene is TRBJ1-2, the V gene TRBV19, with D possibly matching TRBD1 (5 bases). This CDR3 has 13 amino acids. Trimming left V 3 bases short and J 8 bases short, with 13 bases between. The germline V gene encodes CDR1 LNHDA and CDR2 SQIVND (reference sequence). The CDR3 protein is CASSIRAGYGYTF. CDR3 DNA sequence: TGTGCCAGTAGTATTCGAGCAGGGTACGGCTACACCTTC.

The V call is TRBV7-9, the J call TRBJ2-7; possibly TRBD1 for D (6 bases). Germline V CDR1 and CDR2: SEHNR, FQNEAQ (reference sequence). The length of the CDR3 is 14 residues. The V and J ends lost 5 bases and 2 bases respectively, with 13 bases between them. The CDR3 DNA reads as TGTGCCAGCAGCCGGCCCCAGGGGCCCTACGAGCAGTACTTC. It yields the protein CASSRPQGPYEQYF.

This rearrangement joins TRBV6-5 to TRBJ1-4; D is perhaps TRBD1 (5 bases). This CDR3 is built from 14 residues. Germline V CDR1 and CDR2: MNHEY, SVGAGI. The germline V and J ends were trimmed by 5 bases and 8 bases, with 15 bases remaining between them. CDR3 nucleotides: TGTGCCAGCAGTCTGCGGACACCCCACGAAAAACTGTTTTTT. Translating it yields CASSLRTPHEKLFF.

This clone was recorded only once. The V and J genes are TRBV9 and TRBJ2-7, with a possible D match to TRBD2 (7 bases). The germline CDR1 and CDR2 sequences are SGDLS and YYNGEE. CDR3 length: 16 amino acids. V dropped 4 bases and J dropped 3 bases, with 20 bases sitting between them. The CDR3 nucleotides are TGTGCCAGCAGCCCCCCCGGGGGGCTTCCGTTCTACGAGCAGTACTTC. This encodes CASSPPGGLPFYEQYF.

J is TRBJ1-1 and V is TRBV4-1; possible D gene TRBD1, 5 bases. The CDR3 is 16 residues long. Deletions cut 0 bases from V and 5 bases from J, with 16 bases between. Germline CDR1 MGHRA, CDR2 YSYEKL. The CDR3 is CASSQEGAGGRTEAFF. In nucleotides, the CDR3 is TGCGCCAGCAGCCAAGAAGGTGCCGGGGGAAGGACTGAAGCTTTCTTT.

This chain links TRBV6-5 with TRBJ2-5; unclear D gene. Germline CDR1 reads MNHEY; CDR2 reads SVGAGI. The V gene lost 6 bases and the J gene lost 2 bases, with 10 bases spanning the gap. This CDR3 has 13 residues. The chain's CDR3 is CASSIQRQETQYF. The CDR3 coding sequence is TGTGCCAGCAGCATACAGAGACAAGAGACCCAGTACTTC.

This chain joins TRBV29-1 and TRBJ2-7; 10 bases are a match to TRBD1. Germline V gene data show CDR1 as SQVTM and CDR2 as ANQGSEA. V shed 0 bases and J 4 bases; nucleotides not matched to a gene: 6. The CDR3 consists of 15 residues. The CDR3 DNA reads TGCAGCGTTGAAGACCGGACAGGGGGAACGTACGAGCAGTACTTC. Encoded protein: CSVEDRTGGTYEQYF.

The rearrangement joins TRBV7-9 to TRBJ1-5, with unresolved D. Trimming pared 7 bases from V and 0 bases from J, leaving 10 bases between. From germline, CDR1 is SEHNR and CDR2 FQNEAQ (reference sequence). This CDR3 region has 14 residues. CDR3 sequence: CASTGGDSNQPQHF. The CDR3 nucleotides read TGTGCCAGCACAGGCGGAGATAGCAATCAGCCCCAGCATTTT.

V is TRBV7-2 and J is TRBJ2-4; TRBD1 matches 8 bases. Germline loops: CDR1 SGHTA, CDR2 FQGNSA. This CDR3 is 16 amino acids long. V shed 5 bases and J 0 bases; nucleotides not matched to a gene: 6. This chain's CDR3 is CASSNPGQAAKNIQYF. CDR3 coding DNA: TGTGCCAGCAGCAATCCGGGACAGGCAGCCAAAAACATTCAGTACTTC. Combining the CDR3 with reference TRBV7-2 and TRBJ2-4 gives the whole variable domain GAGVSQSPSNKVTEKGKDVELRCDPISGHTALYWYRQSLGQGLEFLIYFQGNSAPDKSGLPSDRFSAERTGGSVSTLTIQRTQQEDSAVYLCASSNPGQAAKNIQYFGAGTRLSVL.

This rearrangement joins TRBV5-1 to TRBJ2-7; TRBD2 matches 14 bases. V lost 4 bases to trimming and J lost 5 bases; unmatched junction nucleotides: 8. CDR3 length equals 16 residues. Looked up from germline, CDR1 is SGHRS and CDR2 is YFSETQ. The CDR3 coding sequence is TGCGCCAGCAGCGCCGGGACTAGCGGGAGTCGCCACGAGCAGTACTTC. Translation: CASSAGTSGSRHEQYF.

This rearrangement joins TRBV7-6 to TRBJ2-1; the match to TRBD2 covers 10 bases. There are 16 residues in the CDR3. CDR1 is SGHVS and CDR2 is FNYEAQ in the germline V gene. V trimming: 4 bases; J trimming: 6 bases; junction bases outside the gene matches: 9. CDR3 DNA: TGTGCCAGCAGCTCGAAGGGGCTAGCGGGAGTCAATGAGCAGTTCTTC. This gives the protein CASSSKGLAGVNEQFF.